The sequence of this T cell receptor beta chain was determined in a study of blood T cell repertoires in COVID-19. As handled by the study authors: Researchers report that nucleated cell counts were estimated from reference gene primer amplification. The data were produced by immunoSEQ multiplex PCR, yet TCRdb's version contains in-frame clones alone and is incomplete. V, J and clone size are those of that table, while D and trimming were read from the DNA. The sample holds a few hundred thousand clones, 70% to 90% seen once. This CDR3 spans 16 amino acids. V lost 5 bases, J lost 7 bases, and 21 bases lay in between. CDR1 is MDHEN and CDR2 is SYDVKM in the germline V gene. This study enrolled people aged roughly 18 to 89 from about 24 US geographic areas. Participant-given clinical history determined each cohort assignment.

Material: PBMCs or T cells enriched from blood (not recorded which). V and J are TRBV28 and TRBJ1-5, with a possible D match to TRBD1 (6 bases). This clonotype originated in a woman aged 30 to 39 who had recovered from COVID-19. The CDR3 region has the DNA TGTGCCAGCAGTCGATCAACCCAGGGGTTAAAGCAGCCCCAGCATTTT. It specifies CASSRSTQGLKQPQHF.